Listed below are T cell receptor beta chains from one sample, sequenced in a study of CD8 T cells in ankylosing spondylitis. TCRdb reanalysed the 5' RACE reads using MiXCR and keeps one entry per CDR3 protein. The profile covers 700,000 to 850,000 distinct CDR3 sequences, with approximately 12% appearing a single time and 0.51% taken by the ten largest. Material for sequencing was blood, either unsorted or a sorted T cell fraction (not recorded which). The receptor set was obtained from a male donor with ankylosing spondylitis. The CDR3 runs from the conserved cysteine through the conserved F or W.

TRBV15 | CATSRDRIGGSNQPQHF
TRBV5-1 | CASSAATSGRGTDTQYF
TRBV4-2 | CASSPAAGPNSYANTGELFF
TRBV2 | CASSQGMGGYTF
TRBV18 | CASSTTSDNEQFF
TRBV28 | CASSLQGSNYGYTF
TRBV20-1 | CSSKVSGPTYEQYF
TRBV4-1 | CASSLDGGGRAPLHF
TRBV10-3 | CAISEHSDSGRLYNEQFF
TRBV20-1 | CSARVPGRTGELFF
TRBV5-1 | CASSLEGGSDGANVLTF
TRBV20-1 | CSADRDHQETQYF
TRBV27 | CASMTGLAEIGEQYF
TRBV20-1 | CSASGSWLRAYEQYF
TRBV11-3 | CASSLGLGGTTYEQYF
TRBV28 | CASTTSSYNEQFF
TRBV5-8 | CASSWKGTGATEAFF
TRBV20-1 | CSARRGGQAGANVLTF
TRBV10-3 | CATQNLGQGNTEAFF
TRBV5-1 | CASSLDLEKLFF
TRBV5-4 | CASSQGTSASTDTQYF
TRBV6-5 | CASSPLTNLYNEQFF
TRBV28 | CASRLADGRYTEAFF
TRBV6-1 | CASSPTSGAGVNEQFF
TRBV20-1 | CSAAGRGYGPQHF
TRBV20-1 | CSARSGRSYEQYF
TRBV12-3/TRBV12-4 | CASSLGAPGNSPLHF
TRBV20-1 | CSAVTGAGFHF
TRBV7-2 | CASSSGLVYSYEQYF
TRBV30 | CARRGRQLNTEAFF
TRBV20-1 | CSASTGGYSYEQYF
TRBV4-3 | CASSQGTGTSYYNEQFF
TRBV15 | CATSSPRGSLTDTQYF
TRBV7-2 | CASSSRVGGGVTDTQYF
TRBV7-2 | CASSRGGLWEQYF
TRBV7-2 | CASSLGVNRDTDTQYF
TRBV7-2 | CASSLETAVSYEQYF
TRBV30 | CAWSVTDSTDTQYF
TRBV20-1 | CSARDRVDNEQFF
TRBV14 | CASSWVPGQGITYEQYF
TRBV5-1 | CASSLPAGEQYF
TRBV18 | CASSPRMESHVGYTF
TRBV10-3 | CAISVRGGTDTQYF
TRBV28 | CASNSKRAYYGYTF
TRBV5-1 | CASSSGHQNTEAFF
TRBV29-1 | CSVEEGAGEQYF
TRBV20-1 | CSARDSGRSTDTQYF
TRBV4-2 | CASSQDSGGAYEQYF
TRBV20-1 | CSATPSSYEQYF
TRBV29-1 | CSAAAAQSSYNEQFF
TRBV7-2 | CASSLEPRVGGAFF
TRBV7-2 | CASSMQGGPQETQYF
TRBV7-2 | CASSLVGWGAVKTEAFF
TRBV29-1 | CSVSVRALNTEAFF
TRBV20-1 | CSAGDLRGTEAFF
TRBV18 | CASSPRARGTDTQYF